This T cell receptor (beta chain) emerged from a study of early T cells in non-severe SARS-CoV-2 infection. This clonotype has at least ten counts. Trimming stripped 4 bases from V and 7 bases from J, with 14 bases between. The CDR3 runs 14 residues. From germline, CDR1 is LGHDT and CDR2 YNNKEL (reference sequence). A single record per CDR3 protein comes from TCRdb applying MiXCR to the 5' RACE reads. The table lists 25,000 to 30,000 distinct CDR3 sequences, around 5% of them singletons. Sequenced: whole blood. The TCR originated in an adult who was a healthcare worker with PCR-confirmed SARS-CoV-2 infection or an uninfected control (not recorded which). The genes are TRBV3-1 and TRBJ1-5, with D possibly matching TRBD1 (6 bases). The CDR3 DNA reads TGTGCCAGCAGCCTAGGAGGGGGGATCCAGCCCCAGCATTTT. This translates into CASSLGGGIQPQHF.